This TCR beta chain was captured by sequencing in a study of cytomegalovirus exposure and HLA in healthy donors. With respect to this clone: Its antigen is unknown.

The study, taken as a whole, reports: It was 164 TCR beta chains that were listed as cytomegalovirus-associated. The classifier was said to identify cytomegalovirus status with high specificity and sensitivity.

The protocol was immunoSEQ multiplex PCR, while the TCRdb copy is restricted to in-frame clones and leaves out a portion. The table records approximately 97,000 clones, around 96% of them present only once. This clonotype was sampled from a young woman in good health and CMV-seronegative. The sample comprised PBMCs.

CDR3 nucleotides: TGTGCCAGCAGTGAAACCTGGACAGTCCAAGAGACCCAGTACTTC. Protein sequence: CASSETWTVQETQYF. The chain carries TRBV6-1 and TRBJ2-5; perhaps TRBD1 as D (6 bases). This CDR3 has 15 amino acids. The germline V and J ends were trimmed by 2 bases and 1 base, with 11 bases remaining between them. Per the germline V gene, CDR1 is MNHNS and CDR2 is SASEGT.